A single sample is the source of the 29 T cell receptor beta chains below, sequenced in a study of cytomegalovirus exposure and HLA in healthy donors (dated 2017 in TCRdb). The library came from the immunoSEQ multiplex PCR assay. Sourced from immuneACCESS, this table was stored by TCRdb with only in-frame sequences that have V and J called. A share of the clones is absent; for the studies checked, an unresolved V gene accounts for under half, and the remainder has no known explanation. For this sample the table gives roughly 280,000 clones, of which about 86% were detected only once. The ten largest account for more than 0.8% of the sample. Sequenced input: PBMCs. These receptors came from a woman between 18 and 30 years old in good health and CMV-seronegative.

Here the CDR3 reads CASSNRVTRIGKLFF. The CDR3 DNA reads TGTGCCAGCAGTAACAGGGTCACCCGAATCGGAAAACTGTTTTTT. The rearrangement links TRBV6-5 to TRBJ1-4, with a possible D match to TRBD1 (6 bases). Per the germline V gene, CDR1 is MNHEY and CDR2 is SVGAGI. This CDR3 contains 15 residues. V was pared by 5 bases and J by 10 bases, with 20 bases between.

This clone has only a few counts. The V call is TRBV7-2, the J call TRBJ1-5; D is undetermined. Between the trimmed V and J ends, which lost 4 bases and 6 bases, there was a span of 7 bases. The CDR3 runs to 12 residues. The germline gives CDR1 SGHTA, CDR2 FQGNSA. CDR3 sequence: CASSSRGQPQHF. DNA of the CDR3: TGTGCCAGCAGCTCCCGGGGTCAGCCCCAGCATTTT. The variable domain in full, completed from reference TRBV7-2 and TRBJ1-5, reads GAGVSQSPSNKVTEKGKDVELRCDPISGHTALYWYRQSLGQGLEFLIYFQGNSAPDKSGLPSDRFSAERTGGSVSTLTIQRTQQEDSAVYLCASSSRGQPQHFGDGTRLSIL.

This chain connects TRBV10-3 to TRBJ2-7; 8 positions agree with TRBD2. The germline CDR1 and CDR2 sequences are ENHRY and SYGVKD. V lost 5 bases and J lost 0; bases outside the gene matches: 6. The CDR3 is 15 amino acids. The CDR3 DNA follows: TGTGCCATCAGTCAGACCGGGACTAGCTCCTACGAGCAGTACTTC. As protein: CAISQTGTSSYEQYF.

DNA of the CDR3: TGTGCCAGCAGCCCTGGCGGGCATTGGAGCAATCAGCCCCAGCATTTT. Protein product: CASSPGGHWSNQPQHF. The chain uses TRBV9 and TRBJ1-5; D is undetermined. Germline V lookup: CDR1 SGDLS, CDR2 YYNGEE. The CDR3 is made up of 16 amino acids. With 4 bases removed from V and 1 base from J, the gap between germline ends came to 15 bases.

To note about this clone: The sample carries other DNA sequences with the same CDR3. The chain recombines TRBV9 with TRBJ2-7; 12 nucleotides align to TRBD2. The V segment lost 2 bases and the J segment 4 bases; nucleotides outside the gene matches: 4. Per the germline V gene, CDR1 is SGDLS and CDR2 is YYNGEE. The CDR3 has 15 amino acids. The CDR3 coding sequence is TGTGCCAGCAGCGTGACTAGCGGGAGAACTTACGAGCAGTACTTC. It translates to CASSVTSGRTYEQYF.

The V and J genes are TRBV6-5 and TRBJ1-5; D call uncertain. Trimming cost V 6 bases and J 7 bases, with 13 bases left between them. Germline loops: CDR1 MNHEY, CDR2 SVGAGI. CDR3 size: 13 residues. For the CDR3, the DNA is TGTGCCAGCAGCCCTGACCCCGGGCAGCCCCAGCATTTT. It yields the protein CASSPDPGQPQHF.

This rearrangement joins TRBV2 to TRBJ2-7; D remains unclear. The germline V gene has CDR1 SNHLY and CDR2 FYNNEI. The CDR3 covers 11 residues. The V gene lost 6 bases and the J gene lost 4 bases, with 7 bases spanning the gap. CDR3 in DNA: TGTGCCAGCAGAGCGTTTTACGAGCAGTACTTC. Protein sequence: CASRAFYEQYF.

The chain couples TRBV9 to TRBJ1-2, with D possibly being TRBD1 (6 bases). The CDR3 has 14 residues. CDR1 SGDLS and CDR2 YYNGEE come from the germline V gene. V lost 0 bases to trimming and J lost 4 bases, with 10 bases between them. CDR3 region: CASSVEGGFYGYTF. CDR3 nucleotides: TGTGCCAGCAGCGTAGAAGGGGGATTCTATGGCTACACCTTC.

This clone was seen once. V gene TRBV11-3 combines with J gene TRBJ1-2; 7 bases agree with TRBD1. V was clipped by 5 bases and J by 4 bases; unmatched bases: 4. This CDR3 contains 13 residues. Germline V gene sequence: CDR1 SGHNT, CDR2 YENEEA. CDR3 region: CASSKGQLYGYTF. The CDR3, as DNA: TGTGCCAGCAGCAAGGGACAGCTCTATGGCTACACCTTC.

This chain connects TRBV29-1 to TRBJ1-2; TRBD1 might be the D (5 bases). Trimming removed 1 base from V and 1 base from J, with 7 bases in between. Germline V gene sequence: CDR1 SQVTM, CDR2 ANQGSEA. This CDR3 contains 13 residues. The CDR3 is CSVEGQGNYGYTF. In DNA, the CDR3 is TGCAGCGTTGAAGGGCAGGGTAACTATGGCTACACCTTC.

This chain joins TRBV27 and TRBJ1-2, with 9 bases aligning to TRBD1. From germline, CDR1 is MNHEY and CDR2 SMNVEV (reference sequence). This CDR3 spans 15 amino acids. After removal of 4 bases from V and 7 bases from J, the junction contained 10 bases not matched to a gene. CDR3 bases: TGTGCCAGCAGTTCCTGGGGACAGGGTAGTTCTGGCTACACCTTC. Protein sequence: CASSSWGQGSSGYTF.

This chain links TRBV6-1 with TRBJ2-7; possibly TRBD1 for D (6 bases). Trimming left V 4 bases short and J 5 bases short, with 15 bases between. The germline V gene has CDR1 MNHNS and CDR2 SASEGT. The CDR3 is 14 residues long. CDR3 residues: CASSVVTGYDEQYF. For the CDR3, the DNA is TGTGCCAGCAGTGTGGTAACAGGGTACGACGAGCAGTACTTC.

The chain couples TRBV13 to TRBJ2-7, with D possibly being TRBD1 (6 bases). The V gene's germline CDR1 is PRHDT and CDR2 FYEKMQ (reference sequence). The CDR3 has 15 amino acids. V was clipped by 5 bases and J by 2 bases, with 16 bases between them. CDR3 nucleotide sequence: TGTGCCAGCAGCAGATACAGGGAAGGAACCTACGAGCAGTACTTC. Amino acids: CASSRYREGTYEQYF.

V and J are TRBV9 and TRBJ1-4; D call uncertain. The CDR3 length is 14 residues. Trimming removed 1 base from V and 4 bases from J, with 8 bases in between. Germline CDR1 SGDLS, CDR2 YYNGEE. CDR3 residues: CASSVTGYNEKLFF. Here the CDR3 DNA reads TGTGCCAGCAGCGTAACCGGGTATAATGAAAAACTGTTTTTT.

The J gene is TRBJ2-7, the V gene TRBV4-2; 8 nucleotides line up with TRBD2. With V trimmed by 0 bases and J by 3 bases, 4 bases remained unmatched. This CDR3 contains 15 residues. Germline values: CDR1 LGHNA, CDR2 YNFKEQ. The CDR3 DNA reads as TGTGCCAGCAGCCAAGATTCAAGCGGGAGCTACGAGCAGTACTTC. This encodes CASSQDSSGSYEQYF.

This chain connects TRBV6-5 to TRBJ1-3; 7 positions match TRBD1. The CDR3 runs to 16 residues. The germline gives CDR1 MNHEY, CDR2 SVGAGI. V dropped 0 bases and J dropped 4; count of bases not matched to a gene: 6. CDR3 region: CASSYSNRGFGNTIYF. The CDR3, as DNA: TGTGCCAGCAGTTACTCGAACAGGGGTTTCGGAAACACCATATATTTT.

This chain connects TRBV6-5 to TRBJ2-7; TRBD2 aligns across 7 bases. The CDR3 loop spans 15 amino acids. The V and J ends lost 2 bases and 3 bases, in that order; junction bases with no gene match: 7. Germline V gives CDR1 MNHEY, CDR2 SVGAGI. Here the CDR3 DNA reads TGTGCCAGCAGTTACGACCCTAGCGGACTCTACGAGCAGTACTTC. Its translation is CASSYDPSGLYEQYF.

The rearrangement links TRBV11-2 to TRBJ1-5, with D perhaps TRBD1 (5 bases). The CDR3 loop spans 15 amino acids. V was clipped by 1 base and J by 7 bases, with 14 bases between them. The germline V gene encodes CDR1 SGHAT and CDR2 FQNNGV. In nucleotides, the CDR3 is TGTGCCAGCAGCTTAGGATCAGGGCTAGGACAGCCCCAGCATTTT. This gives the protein CASSLGSGLGQPQHF. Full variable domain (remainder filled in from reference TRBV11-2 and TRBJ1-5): EAGVAQSPRYKIIEKRQSVAFWCNPISGHATLYWYQQILGQGPKLLIQFQNNGVVDDSQLPKDRFSAERLKGVDSTLKIQPAKLEDSAVYLCASSLGSGLGQPQHFGDGTRLSIL.

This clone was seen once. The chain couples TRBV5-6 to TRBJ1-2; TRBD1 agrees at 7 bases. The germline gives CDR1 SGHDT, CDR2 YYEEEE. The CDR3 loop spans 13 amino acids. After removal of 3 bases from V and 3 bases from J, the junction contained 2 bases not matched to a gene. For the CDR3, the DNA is TGTGCCAGCAGCTCGGGACAGCACTATGGCTACACCTTC. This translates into CASSSGQHYGYTF. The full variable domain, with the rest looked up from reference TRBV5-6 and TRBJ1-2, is DAGVTQSPTHLIKTRGQQVTLRCSPKSGHDTVSWYQQALGQGPQFIFQYYEEEERQRGNFPDRFSGHQFPNYSSELNVNALLLGDSALYLCASSSGQHYGYTFGSGTRLTVV.

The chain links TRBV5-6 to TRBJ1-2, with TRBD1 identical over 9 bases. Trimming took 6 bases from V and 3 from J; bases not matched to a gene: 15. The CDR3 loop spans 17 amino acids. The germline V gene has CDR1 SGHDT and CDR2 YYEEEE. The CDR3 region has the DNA TGTGCCAGCACCCCTCAAGGGACAGGGATAAGGGACTATGGCTACACCTTC. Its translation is CASTPQGTGIRDYGYTF.

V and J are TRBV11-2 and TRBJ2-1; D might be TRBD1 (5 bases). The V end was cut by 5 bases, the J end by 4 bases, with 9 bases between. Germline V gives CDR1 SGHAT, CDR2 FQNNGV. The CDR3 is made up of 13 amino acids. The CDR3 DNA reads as TGTGCCAGCAGCCGGACACGTTACAATGAGCAGTTCTTC. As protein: CASSRTRYNEQFF.

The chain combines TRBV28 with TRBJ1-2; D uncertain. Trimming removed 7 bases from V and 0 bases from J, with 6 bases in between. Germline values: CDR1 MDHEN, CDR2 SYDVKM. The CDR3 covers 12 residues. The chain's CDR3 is CASTNTNYGYTF. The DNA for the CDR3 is TGTGCCAGCACGAACACTAACTATGGCTACACCTTC.

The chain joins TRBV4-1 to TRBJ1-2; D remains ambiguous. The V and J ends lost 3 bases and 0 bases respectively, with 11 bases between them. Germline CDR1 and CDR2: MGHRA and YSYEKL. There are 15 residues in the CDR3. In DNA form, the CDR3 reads TGCGCCAGCAGCCACGACAACGGGGCTAACTATGGCTACACCTTC. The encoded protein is CASSHDNGANYGYTF.

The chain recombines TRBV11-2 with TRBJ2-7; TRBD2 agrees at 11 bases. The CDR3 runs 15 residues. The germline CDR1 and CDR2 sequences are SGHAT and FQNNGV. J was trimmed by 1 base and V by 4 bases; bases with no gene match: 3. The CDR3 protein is CASSSVAGGSYEQYF. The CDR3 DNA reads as TGTGCCAGCAGCTCTGTAGCGGGAGGGTCCTACGAGCAGTACTTC.

For the CDR3, the DNA is TGTGCCAGCTCAAATCTAGCGGGAGGGGACGAGCAGTACTTC. Its protein product is CASSNLAGGDEQYF. The chain links TRBV18 to TRBJ2-7, with 12 bases aligning to TRBD2. The CDR3 runs to 14 residues. J was trimmed by 5 bases and V by 5 bases; bases with no gene match: 4. Germline-derived CDR1 and CDR2 are KGHSH and LQKENI.

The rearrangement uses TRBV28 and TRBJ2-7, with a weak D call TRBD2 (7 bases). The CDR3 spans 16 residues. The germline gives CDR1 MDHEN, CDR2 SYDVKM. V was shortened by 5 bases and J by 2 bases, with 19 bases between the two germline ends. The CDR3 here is CASSPHLGGPTYEQYF. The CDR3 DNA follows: TGTGCCAGCAGTCCCCACTTGGGGGGGCCTACCTACGAGCAGTACTTC.

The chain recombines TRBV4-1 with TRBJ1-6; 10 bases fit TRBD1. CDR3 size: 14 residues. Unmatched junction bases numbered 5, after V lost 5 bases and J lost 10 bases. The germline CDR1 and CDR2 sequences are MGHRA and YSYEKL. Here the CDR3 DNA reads TGCGCCAGCAGCTGGGACAGGGGAGACTCACCCCTCCACTTT. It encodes CASSWDRGDSPLHF.

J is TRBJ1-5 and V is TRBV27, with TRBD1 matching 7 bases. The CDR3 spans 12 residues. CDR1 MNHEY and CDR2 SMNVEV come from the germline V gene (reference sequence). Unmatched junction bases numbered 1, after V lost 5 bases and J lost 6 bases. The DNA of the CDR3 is TGTGCCAGCAGTCGGACAGGTCAGCCCCAGCATTTT. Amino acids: CASSRTGQPQHF.

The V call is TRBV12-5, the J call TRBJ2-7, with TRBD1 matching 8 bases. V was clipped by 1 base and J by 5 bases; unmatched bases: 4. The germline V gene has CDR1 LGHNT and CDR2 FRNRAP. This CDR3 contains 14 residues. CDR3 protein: CASGLGQGINEQYF. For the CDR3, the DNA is TGTGCTAGTGGTTTGGGACAGGGGATCAACGAGCAGTACTTC.